This record covers a single TCR beta chain. The CDR3 sequence is 16 residues long. Germline V CDR1 and CDR2: GTSNPN, SVGIG (reference sequence). The V gene end was trimmed by 0 bases and the J gene end by 5 bases; junction bases not matched to a gene: 10. The assay was immunoSEQ multiplex PCR, and TCRdb's table has in-frame clones only and misses some. The data show just over 60,000 clones, with approximately 80% seen just once and around 4.8% held by the top ten. The data belong to a study of radiotherapy plus CTLA-4 blockade in lung cancer. About the research overall: Objective response was observed in about 19% of patients, and disease control in less than 35%.

The V call is TRBV30, the J call TRBJ2-1; 7 bases align to TRBD2. The receptor's source is a human donor with non-small cell lung cancer who had a complete response to radiotherapy plus ipilimumab. The sequenced sample was peripheral blood, obtained from a patient treated with radiotherapy plus ipilimumab. CDR3 nucleotides: TGTGCCTGGAGTGTTAGCCGGAGCGGGACCGACAATGAGCAGTTCTTC. It encodes CAWSVSRSGTDNEQFF.